This T cell receptor beta chain is drawn from a study of vaccination and CD4 T cells after COVID-19. The study's findings and limits: Convalescent patients showed a median about 90% of reactive clones that were seen only post-vaccination.

Treatment given: roughly ten-day PBMC culture with coronavirus spike peptide pools or control peptides (ViraFEST assay). The authors swapped half the medium for fresh IL-2 medium on days 3 and 7. Note on this clonotype: Its antigen is not known.

The Oncomine TCR Beta short-read assay was applied to DNA of cultured CD4+ T cells. Extraction of genomic DNA was performed on cultured CD4+ T cells. TCRdb itself ran the PCR reads through MiXCR, one entry per CDR3 protein. The table shows 10,000 to 15,000 distinct CDR3 sequences, with 35% to 55% occurring only once. Germline loops: CDR1 SNHLY, CDR2 FYNNEI. This CDR3 is built from 15 residues. Losses at the gene ends were 3 bases for V and 5 bases for J; bases not matched to a gene: 8. The chain couples TRBV2 to TRBJ2-3, with 7 nucleotides matching TRBD1. The sequence came from a human donor with COVID-19. The sequenced material came from cultured CD4+ T cells from blood. The CDR3 nucleotides are TGTGCCAGCAGTGATCTACAGGGGTTAGAAGATACGCAGTATTTT. This gives the protein CASSDLQGLEDTQYF. Complete variable domain (other parts from reference TRBV2 and TRBJ2-3): EPEVTQTPSHQVTQMGQEVILRCVPISNHLYFYWYRQILGQKVEFLVSFYNNEISEKSEIFDDQFSVERPDGSNFTLKIRSTKLEDSAMYFCASSDLQGLEDTQYFGPGTRLTVL.